The clone carrying this T cell receptor (beta chain) was counted many times. Its antigen is currently unknown. This entry comes from a study of neurological immune-mediated disorders. Synthesis of cDNA was accomplished via 5'RACE employing 10-nucleotide random UMIs. From the 5' RACE reads, TCRdb called clonotypes with MiXCR, one entry per CDR3 protein. Among fewer than 45,000 distinct CDR3 sequences listed, approximately 2.4% were seen once. Study-level points and caveats: Expanded clones shared no CDR3 amino acid sequences across subjects, suggesting private repertoires in all groups.

Germline V gene lookup returns CDR1 MDHEN and CDR2 SYDVKM. The CDR3 consists of 16 residues. Trimming removed 3 bases from V and 2 bases from J; junction bases left unmatched: 4. The clonotype comes from a man aged 25 to 40 with multiple sclerosis. This rearrangement joins TRBV28 to TRBJ2-2, with TRBD2 identical over 9 bases. Specimen: PBMCs. The CDR3 DNA reads TGTGCCAGCAGTTTCACGGGACTAGCTAACACCGGGGAGCTGTTTTTT. Its translation: CASSFTGLANTGELFF.